What follows are 28 T cell receptor beta chains derived from one specimen sequenced in a study of cytomegalovirus exposure and HLA in healthy donors. 60 Vbeta and 13 Jbeta primers were used in PCR. Repertoires were generated with immunoSEQ multiplex PCR, while TCRdb's copy carries only in-frame clones and drops some. The data show 70,000 to 95,000 clones, around 77% seen once. The sequenced material came from PBMCs. The source of these receptors is a man aged 45-60 years in good health and CMV-seronegative.

This chain links TRBV5-1 with TRBJ2-7; 9 bases are a match to TRBD1. Germline CDR1 and CDR2: SGHRS and YFSETQ. V lost 4 bases to trimming and J lost 3 bases; unmatched junction nucleotides: 8. CDR3 size: 15 residues. CDR3 region: CASSPQGARVYEQYF. The CDR3, as DNA: TGCGCCAGCAGCCCACAGGGGGCGCGGGTCTACGAGCAGTACTTC.

The chain links TRBV2 to TRBJ2-7; D ambiguous. Germline-derived CDR1 and CDR2 are SNHLY and FYNNEI. The CDR3 is 11 amino acids. V shed 6 bases and J shed 5 bases, with 8 bases lying between them. CDR3 sequence reads: CASSPVHEQYF. The CDR3 DNA follows: TGTGCCAGCAGCCCTGTCCACGAGCAGTACTTC.

This clone was counted a single time. V gene TRBV7-2 combines with J gene TRBJ1-2; 8 bases are a match to TRBD1. This CDR3 has 14 residues. Trimming removed 3 bases from V and 3 bases from J; junction bases left unmatched: 3. CDR1 is SGHTA and CDR2 is FQGNSA in the germline V gene. The CDR3 loop reads CASSFQTGDYGYTF. The CDR3 nucleotides are TGTGCCAGCAGCTTCCAGACAGGGGACTATGGCTACACCTTC. The full variable domain, rest sourced from reference TRBV7-2 and TRBJ1-2, is GAGVSQSPSNKVTEKGKDVELRCDPISGHTALYWYRQSLGQGLEFLIYFQGNSAPDKSGLPSDRFSAERTGGSVSTLTIQRTQQEDSAVYLCASSFQTGDYGYTFGSGTRLTVV.

The chain is built from TRBV9 and TRBJ1-6; the D gene is possibly TRBD1 (5 bases). Germline lookup yields CDR1 SGDLS and CDR2 YYNGEE. This CDR3 has 15 amino acids. Trimming removed 5 bases from V and 6 bases from J, with 15 bases in between. CDR3 sequence: CASSPQTAPNSPLHF. The CDR3 region has the DNA TGTGCCAGCAGTCCCCAGACAGCCCCTAATTCACCCCTCCACTTT.

This chain joins TRBV18 and TRBJ1-1, with D unclear. CDR1 and CDR2 from the germline V gene are KGHSH and LQKENI. The V and J ends lost 3 bases and 4 bases respectively, with 21 bases between them. The CDR3 covers 17 residues. DNA for the CDR3: TGTGCCAGCTCACCCTCTGGTCGTCAGGCGGGTAGCACTGAAGCTTTCTTT. It codes for CASSPSGRQAGSTEAFF.

The CDR3 DNA follows: TGTGCCAGCTCTATGGGCCCAAATGATCGGAATCAGCCCCAGCATTTT. Protein product: CASSMGPNDRNQPQHF. The chain couples TRBV19 to TRBJ1-5; D gene ambiguous. Trimming cost V 9 bases and J 4 bases, with 22 bases left between them. Germline V gene lookup returns CDR1 LNHDA and CDR2 SQIVND (reference sequence). CDR3 length equals 16 residues.

At least ten counts were recorded for this clone. This chain links TRBV7-2 with TRBJ1-1; no firm D call. Germline values: CDR1 SGHTA, CDR2 FQGNSA. The length of the CDR3 is 13 residues. V was cut by 2 bases and J by 1 base, with 5 bases left in between. CDR3 protein: CASSLRGNTEAFF. The CDR3 DNA reads TGTGCCAGCAGCTTACGAGGGAACACTGAAGCTTTCTTT.

The chain employs TRBV7-9 and TRBJ1-4; 11 bases are a match to TRBD1. The junction had 4 bases not matched to a gene; V was cut back by 4 bases and J by 6 bases. Germline assignment: CDR1 SEHNR and CDR2 FQNEAQ (reference sequence). This CDR3 comprises 15 residues. The CDR3 region has the DNA TGTGCCAGCAGCTCCTCGGACAGGGGGCATGAAAAACTGTTTTTT. Its protein is CASSSSDRGHEKLFF.

The J gene is TRBJ2-5, the V gene TRBV18; 13 bases fit TRBD2. This CDR3 contains 17 residues. The V gene end was trimmed by 2 bases and the J gene end by 7 bases; junction bases not matched to a gene: 10. The germline V gene has CDR1 KGHSH and CDR2 LQKENI. In DNA, the CDR3 is TGTGCCAGCTCACCAACCCGAACTAGCGGGGGGGCAGTGACCCAGTACTTC. Residues: CASSPTRTSGGAVTQYF. Supplemented by reference TRBV18 and TRBJ2-5, the full variable domain reads NAGVMQNPRHLVRRRGQEARLRCSPMKGHSHVYWYRQLPEEGLKFMVYLQKENIIDESGMPKERFSAEFPKEGPSILRIQQVVRGDSAAYFCASSPTRTSGGAVTQYFGPGTRLLVL.

V usage is TRBV29-1 and J usage is TRBJ1-1, with TRBD1 identical over 7 bases. V shed 7 bases and J 4 bases; nucleotides not matched to a gene: 9. Per germline, CDR1 SQVTM and CDR2 ANQGSEA. The CDR3 loop spans 13 amino acids. CDR3 amino acids: CSGRQGRGTEAFF. The CDR3, as DNA: TGCAGCGGACGACAGGGTCGGGGCACTGAAGCTTTCTTT.

The V call is TRBV9, the J call TRBJ2-5, with a possible D match to TRBD2 (5 bases). Germline CDR1 is SGDLS and CDR2 is YYNGEE. This CDR3 contains 14 residues. V lost 2 bases and J 1 base, leaving 9 bases between the germline ends. The CDR3 DNA reads TGTGCCAGCAGCGTCGGACTGGTCCAAGAGACCCAGTACTTC. Encoded protein: CASSVGLVQETQYF.

CDR3 sequence reads: CASSRPGTGFGEQYF. CDR3 DNA sequence: TGTGCCAGCAGCCGTCCCGGGACAGGGTTTGGAGAGCAGTACTTC. The V call is TRBV5-6, the J call TRBJ2-7; the match to TRBD1 covers 9 bases. The CDR3 totals 15 residues. Germline CDR1 is SGHDT and CDR2 is YYEEEE. Unmatched junction bases numbered 12, after V lost 4 bases and J lost 7 bases.

The chain carries TRBV30 and TRBJ2-5; 8 bases match TRBD1. CDR1 and CDR2 from the germline V gene are GTSNPN and SVGIG (reference sequence). The CDR3 totals 15 residues. V trimming: 2 bases; J trimming: 0 bases; junction bases outside the gene matches: 5. The CDR3 is CAWSRRDRYQETQYF. CDR3 coding DNA: TGTGCCTGGAGTAGGAGGGACAGGTACCAAGAGACCCAGTACTTC.

The sample holds one count of this clone. The J gene is TRBJ2-3, the V gene TRBV30; D is perhaps TRBD2 (5 bases). The CDR3 totals 14 residues. Germline V gene data show CDR1 as GTSNPN and CDR2 as SVGIG (reference sequence). The V and J ends lost 8 bases and 1 base respectively, with 16 bases between them. The CDR3 sequence: CAIRASQGTDTQYF. CDR3 bases: TGTGCCATCCGGGCTAGCCAAGGCACAGATACGCAGTATTTT.

The chain has TRBV27 and TRBJ2-7; 10 bases match TRBD2. Germline assignment: CDR1 MNHEY and CDR2 SMNVEV (reference sequence). The V gene end was trimmed by 1 base and the J gene end by 5 bases; junction bases not matched to a gene: 11. The CDR3 covers 17 residues. The CDR3 loop is CASSLWSGGASQDEQYF. The CDR3 DNA is TGTGCCAGCAGTTTATGGAGCGGGGGGGCCTCACAGGACGAGCAGTACTTC.

The gene calls are TRBV9 and TRBJ1-6; D perhaps matches TRBD1 (5 bases). Trimming pared 3 bases from V and 7 bases from J, leaving 11 bases between. CDR1 SGDLS and CDR2 YYNGEE come from the germline V gene. This CDR3 is built from 14 residues. The CDR3 loop reads CASSDGHPNSPLHF. In DNA form, the CDR3 reads TGTGCCAGCAGCGATGGACATCCCAATTCACCCCTCCACTTT. Variable domain in full (rest from reference TRBV9 and TRBJ1-6): DSGVTQTPKHLITATGQRVTLRCSPRSGDLSVYWYQQSLDQGLQFLIQYYNGEERAKGNILERFSAQQFPDLHSELNLSSLELGDSALYFCASSDGHPNSPLHFGNGTRLTVT.

Comments on this clone: One end of the junction does not line up with germline, which may come from a read error. The sample contains more than one DNA sequence encoding this CDR3. This rearrangement joins TRBV6-1 to TRBJ1-1; no definite D call. There are 12 residues in the CDR3. Looked up from germline, CDR1 is MNHNS and CDR2 is SASEGT. The CDR3 here is CASRAPQAEAFF. CDR3 coding DNA: TGCGCCAGCAGAGCCCCTCAGGCTGAAGCTTTCTTT.

The rearrangement joins TRBV6-5 to TRBJ1-3, with no clear D. The CDR3 contains 15 residues. Between the trimmed V and J ends, which lost 10 bases and 10 bases, there was a span of 26 bases. Germline V gives CDR1 MNHEY, CDR2 SVGAGI. The CDR3 sequence is CAMHSRTIQRYTIYF. The CDR3 region has the DNA TGTGCCATGCACAGCCGGACTATACAACGGTATACCATATATTTT.

This clone was seen once. This chain uses TRBV25-1 with TRBJ1-1; the D is unclear. Germline CDR1 MGHDK, CDR2 SYGVNS. The V end lost 3 bases, the J end lost 6 bases, and 8 bases lay between the germline ends. The CDR3 contains 12 residues. The CDR3 spells CASSDIRSEAFF. Written as DNA, the CDR3 is TGTGCCAGCAGTGATATTAGATCTGAAGCTTTCTTT.

This clone has a handful of counts. The V call is TRBV10-3, the J call TRBJ1-3; no definite D call. Between the trimmed V and J ends, which lost 4 bases and 1 base, there was a span of 8 bases. The CDR3 runs to 14 residues. Per germline, CDR1 ENHRY and CDR2 SYGVKD. The CDR3 sequence is CAISGPVSGNTIYF. CDR3 nucleotide sequence: TGTGCCATCAGTGGGCCAGTGTCTGGAAACACCATATATTTT.

This clone was counted between two and nine times. The chain couples TRBV4-3 to TRBJ2-3, with TRBD2 matching 12 bases. Germline V gene sequence: CDR1 LGHNA, CDR2 YSLEER. The CDR3 consists of 18 residues. V lost 4 bases and J lost 4; bases outside the gene matches: 12. CDR3: CASSPLAGGFMRADTQYF. As DNA, the CDR3 is TGCGCCAGCAGCCCTCTAGCGGGGGGGTTCATGCGTGCAGATACGCAGTATTTT.

The chain joins TRBV15 to TRBJ1-1; possible D gene TRBD1, 5 bases. Germline V lookup: CDR1 LNHNV, CDR2 YYDKDF (reference sequence). Trimming left V 2 bases short and J 6 bases short, with 10 bases between. The CDR3 runs 13 residues. The CDR3 nucleotides read TGTGCCACCAGCAGACAGACAGATTCTGAAGCTTTCTTT. This encodes CATSRQTDSEAFF. Using reference TRBV15 and TRBJ1-1 for the parts outside the CDR3, the full variable domain is DAMVIQNPRYQVTQFGKPVTLSCSQTLNHNVMYWYQQKSSQAPKLLFHYYDKDFNNEADTPDNFQSRRPNTSFCFLDIRSPGLGDTAMYLCATSRQTDSEAFFGQGTRLTVV.

The chain combines TRBV27 with TRBJ2-7, with D tentatively TRBD1 (5 bases). Germline CDR1 MNHEY, CDR2 SMNVEV (reference sequence). The V end lost 6 bases, the J end lost 7 bases, and 16 bases lay between the germline ends. CDR3 size: 13 residues. The CDR3 loop reads CASSLTDGTEQYF. The CDR3 DNA follows: TGTGCCAGCAGCTTGACAGACGGTACTGAGCAGTACTTC.

CDR3: CASSATRTGGETQYF. The CDR3 DNA reads TGTGCCAGCAGTGCAACCCGGACAGGGGGAGAGACCCAGTACTTC. This chain uses TRBV2 with TRBJ2-5, with 10 bases that match TRBD1. Per the germline V gene, CDR1 is SNHLY and CDR2 is FYNNEI. The CDR3 extends over 15 amino acids. The V gene end was trimmed by 4 bases and the J gene end by 4 bases; junction bases not matched to a gene: 6.

Here the CDR3 reads CAGAPGANVLTF. The CDR3 DNA sequence: TGTGCCGGGGCTCCTGGGGCCAACGTCCTGACTTTC. The gene calls are TRBV30 and TRBJ2-6, with D maybe TRBD1 (5 bases). The CDR3 runs to 12 residues. CDR1 is GTSNPN, CDR2 SVGIG, per germline (reference sequence). Trimming took 8 bases from V and 2 from J, leaving 7 bases between them.

V usage is TRBV4-1 and J usage is TRBJ2-7; 8 bases match TRBD1. Germline lookup yields CDR1 MGHRA and CDR2 YSYEKL. Trimming removed 3 bases from V and 1 base from J; junction bases left unmatched: 8. CDR3 size: 16 residues. DNA for the CDR3: TGCGCCAGCAGCCAGGAACCAGACAGGGGTTCCTACGAGCAGTACTTC. This gives the protein CASSQEPDRGSYEQYF.

This clone has just a few counts. The chain combines TRBV7-2 with TRBJ1-1, with D possibly matching TRBD1 (6 bases). The CDR3 runs 15 residues. CDR1 SGHTA and CDR2 FQGNSA come from the germline V gene. The germline V and J ends were trimmed by 5 bases and 7 bases, with 20 bases remaining between them. This CDR3 is CASSPQSAGVGEAFF. The DNA of the CDR3 is TGTGCCAGCAGCCCCCAATCGGCAGGGGTCGGTGAAGCTTTCTTT.

The chain joins TRBV30 to TRBJ2-2; 11 bases line up with TRBD2. With V trimmed by 4 bases and J by 5 bases, 6 bases remained unmatched. The CDR3 loop spans 15 amino acids. CDR1 is GTSNPN and CDR2 is SVGIG in the germline V gene (reference sequence). Here the CDR3 reads CAWNIGLAGTGELFF. CDR3 bases: TGTGCCTGGAATATCGGACTAGCGGGTACCGGGGAGCTGTTTTTT.